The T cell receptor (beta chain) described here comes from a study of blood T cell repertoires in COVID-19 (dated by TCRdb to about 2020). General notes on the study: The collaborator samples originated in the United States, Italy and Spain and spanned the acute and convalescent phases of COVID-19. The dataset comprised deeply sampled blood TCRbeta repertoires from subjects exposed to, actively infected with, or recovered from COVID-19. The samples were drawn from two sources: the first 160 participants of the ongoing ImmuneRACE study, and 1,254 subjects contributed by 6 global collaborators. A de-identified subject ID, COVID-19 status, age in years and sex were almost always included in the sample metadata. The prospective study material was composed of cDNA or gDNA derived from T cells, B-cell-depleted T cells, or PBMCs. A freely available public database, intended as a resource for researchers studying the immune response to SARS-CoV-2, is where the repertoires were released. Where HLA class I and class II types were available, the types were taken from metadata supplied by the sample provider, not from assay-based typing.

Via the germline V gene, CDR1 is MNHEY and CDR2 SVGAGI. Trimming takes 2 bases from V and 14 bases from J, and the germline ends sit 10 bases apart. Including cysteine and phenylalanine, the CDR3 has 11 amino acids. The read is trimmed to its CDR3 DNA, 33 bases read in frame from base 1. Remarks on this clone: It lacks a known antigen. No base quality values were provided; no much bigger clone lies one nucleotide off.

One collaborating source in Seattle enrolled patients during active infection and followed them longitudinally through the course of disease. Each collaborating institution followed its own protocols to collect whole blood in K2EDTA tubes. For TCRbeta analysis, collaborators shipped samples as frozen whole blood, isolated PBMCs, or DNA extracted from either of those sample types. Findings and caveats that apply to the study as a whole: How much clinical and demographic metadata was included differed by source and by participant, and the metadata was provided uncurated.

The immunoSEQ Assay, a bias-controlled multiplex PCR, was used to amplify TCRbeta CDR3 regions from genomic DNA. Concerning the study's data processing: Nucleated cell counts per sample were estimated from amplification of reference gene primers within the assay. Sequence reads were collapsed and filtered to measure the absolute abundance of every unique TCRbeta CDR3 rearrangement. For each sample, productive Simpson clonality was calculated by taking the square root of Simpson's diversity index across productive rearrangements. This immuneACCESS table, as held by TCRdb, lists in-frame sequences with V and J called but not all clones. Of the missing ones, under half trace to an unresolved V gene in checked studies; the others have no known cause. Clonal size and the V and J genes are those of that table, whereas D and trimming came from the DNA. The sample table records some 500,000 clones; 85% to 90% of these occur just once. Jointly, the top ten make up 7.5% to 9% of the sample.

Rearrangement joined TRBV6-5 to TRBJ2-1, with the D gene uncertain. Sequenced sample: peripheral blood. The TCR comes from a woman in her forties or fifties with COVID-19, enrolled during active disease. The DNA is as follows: TGTGCCAGCAGTTACGGAGACTTGAAGTTCTTC. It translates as CASSYGDLKFF.